This is a list of T cell receptor beta chains from one sample in a study of CD8+ T cells in alopecia areata. Clones were sequenced by immunoSEQ multiplex PCR, and TCRdb holds only the in-frame ones, with some missing. This table holds 200,000 to 250,000 clones, about 53% found once. The sequencing used CD4+ T cells sorted from blood, collected at week 0. These receptors were obtained from a human donor with alopecia areata. CDR3s include the opening cysteine and the closing phenylalanine or tryptophan. A D gene is named only where the DNA matches it firmly. Clone size is stated in some rows and not others, as once, few, many or a class when expanded.

J gene	clone size	V gene	D gene	CDR3 DNA	CDR3 protein
TRBJ1-1	NA	TRBV5-1	TRBD1	TGCGCCAGCAGCCCGGGACAGGGAAGAAAAGGTGAAGCTTTCTTT	CASSPGQGRKGEAFF
TRBJ1-1	NA	TRBV6-5	NA	TGTGCCAGCAGTGAGGACTTGGGGTACACTGAAGCTTTCTTT	CASSEDLGYTEAFF
TRBJ1-4	few	TRBV30	NA	TGTGCCTGGAAGCCCAACCCCGGGCTCGCTACTGAAAAACTGTTTTTT	CAWKPNPGLATEKLFF
TRBJ2-5	NA	TRBV6-5	NA	TGTGCCAGCAGTTACTCAACAATGCACCAAGAGACCCAGTACTTC	CASSYSTMHQETQYF
TRBJ1-3	few	TRBV7-8	NA	TGTGCCAGCAGCACCGACCGGCCCTACCCTGGAAACACCATATATTTT	CASSTDRPYPGNTIYF
TRBJ1-1	NA	TRBV29-1	NA	TGCAGCGTTGTGACATTCAACACTGAAGCTTTCTTT	CSVVTFNTEAFF
TRBJ1-2	NA	TRBV7-2	TRBD1	TGTGCCAGCAGCTTAGGCAGGGACAGGAGCTACACCTTC	CASSLGRDRSYTF
TRBJ2-6	NA	TRBV5-1	NA	TGCGCCAGCAGCTTGTTAGTGCGCTCTGGGGCCAACGTCCTGACTTTC	CASSLLVRSGANVLTF
TRBJ2-1	NA	TRBV9	NA	TGTGCCAGCAGCGCCCAGGAGGGTGAGCAGTTCTTC	CASSAQEGEQFF
TRBJ1-1	NA	TRBV6-1	NA	TGTGCCAGCAGTACACGACAGTCTCTCACTGAAGCTTTCTTT	CASSTRQSLTEAFF
TRBJ2-3	medium-sized	TRBV7-9	NA	TGTGCCAGCAGCCTGGCCTCTTCCACAGATACGCAGTATTTT	CASSLASSTDTQYF
TRBJ1-2	few	TRBV29-1	NA	TGCAGCGTTGAGAGGCAGTCGGGCTATGGCTACACCTTC	CSVERQSGYGYTF
TRBJ2-1	NA	TRBV30	NA	TGTGCCTGGAGTCCTAACCCTTGGGAGTCTCAGTTCTTC	CAWSPNPWESQFF
TRBJ2-7	NA	TRBV18	TRBD1	TGTGCCAGCTCATCCGGGACAGACTCCTACGAGCAGTACTTC	CASSSGTDSYEQYF
TRBJ2-5	once	TRBV5-6	TRBD1	TGTGCCAGCACCAGGGACAGGGGGCAGTTCCAAGAGACCCAGTACTTC	CASTRDRGQFQETQYF
TRBJ1-1	few	TRBV29-1	NA	TGCAGTGGGGGACAACAGAACACTGAAGCTTTCTTT	CSGGQQNTEAFF
TRBJ2-1	few	TRBV7-3	NA	TGTGCCAGCAGCTTAACACAGTTGGATGAGCAGTTCTTC	CASSLTQLDEQFF
TRBJ1-2	NA	TRBV14	NA	TGTGCCAGCAGCCAAGGTACAGGGCATGGCGGCTACACCTTC	CASSQGTGHGGYTF
TRBJ1-1	once	TRBV4-2	TRBD1	TGTGCCAGCAGCCATGACACGGACAGGGAGAACACTGAAGCTTTCTTT	CASSHDTDRENTEAFF
TRBJ2-1	few	TRBV7-9	TRBD2	TGTGCCAGCAGCCTAGGACTAGCGGGAGACAATGAGCAGTTCTTC	CASSLGLAGDNEQFF
TRBJ1-2	NA	TRBV5-8	NA	TGTGCCAGCAACCTGGGGACCGTAGCTAACTATGGCTACACCTTC	CASNLGTVANYGYTF
TRBJ2-1	NA	TRBV7-9	NA	TGTGCCAGCAGCGCTGGTCCGGTCTCCTACAATGAGCAGTTCTTC	CASSAGPVSYNEQFF
TRBJ2-2	NA	TRBV29-1	NA	TGCAGCGCAAGCCCAGGGGTCACCGGGGAGCTGTTTTTT	CSASPGVTGELFF
TRBJ1-2	NA	TRBV4-1	TRBD1	TGCGCCAGCAGCCAAGGGGTGCTCCGGGACAGGGTGGATGGCTACACCTTC	CASSQGVLRDRVDGYTF
TRBJ2-2	many	TRBV5-6	NA	TGTGCCAGCAGCCGTTGGGGGCTTACCGGGGAGCTGTTTTTT	CASSRWGLTGELFF
TRBJ1-4	NA	TRBV5-4	NA	TGTGCCAGCAGCGACAATCCGGGACCACAGGAAAAACTGTTTTTT	CASSDNPGPQEKLFF
TRBJ2-7	NA	TRBV18	TRBD2	TGTGCCAGCTCATATGGACTAGCTTTGCACGAGCAGTACTTC	CASSYGLALHEQYF
TRBJ1-2	NA	TRBV19	NA	TGTGCCAGTACCGCCGGATGGAGTCAGGATTATGGCTACACCTTC	CASTAGWSQDYGYTF
TRBJ2-1	once	TRBV5-1	NA	TGCGCCAGCAGCTTACCCCGACAGGTCAATGAGCAGTTCTTC	CASSLPRQVNEQFF
TRBJ2-7	NA	TRBV6-5	NA	TGTGCCAGCAGCCGCGGTGGGTACGAGCAGTACTTC	CASSRGGYEQYF
TRBJ2-7	few	TRBV30	TRBD2	TGTGCCTGGACTAGCGGGAGTTTCTACGAGCAGTACTTC	CAWTSGSFYEQYF
TRBJ1-4	NA	TRBV29-1	NA	TGCAGCGTTGGCAAAGGGAGCGAAAAACTGTTTTTT	CSVGKGSEKLFF
TRBJ1-2	NA	TRBV5-4	NA	TGTGCCAGCAGCCCAAGCCCCGACGGGGTGGGGGGCTACACCTTC	CASSPSPDGVGGYTF
TRBJ1-1	few	TRBV11-2	NA	TGTGCCAGGCAATTATATGAATCTGAAGCTTTCTTT	CARQLYESEAFF
TRBJ2-1	NA	TRBV29-1	TRBD2	TGCAGCGTTGATTGGCGGGAGGTATACAATGAGCAGTTCTTC	CSVDWREVYNEQFF
TRBJ2-7	NA	TRBV7-6	NA	TGTGCCAGCAGCCGATCTATTCTGACCGGACGGGGATCCTACGAGCAGTACTTC	CASSRSILTGRGSYEQYF
TRBJ1-2	NA	TRBV29-1	NA	TGCAGCACCCAAATGGGGACAAGCGACTATGGCTACACCTTC	CSTQMGTSDYGYTF
TRBJ2-5	few	TRBV4-1	NA	TGCGCCAGCAGCCATTCCGGGTTATTCCAAGAGACCCAGTACTTC	CASSHSGLFQETQYF
TRBJ2-7	NA	TRBV7-2	TRBD1	TGTGCCAGCAGCGCCTACAGGGGGCGGATGGACGAGCAGTACTTC	CASSAYRGRMDEQYF
TRBJ2-1	NA	TRBV7-9	TRBD1	TGTGCCAGCAGCTTAAGACAGGGGGTAGATGAGCAGTTCTTC	CASSLRQGVDEQFF
TRBJ1-3	NA	TRBV7-9	NA	TGTGCCAGCAGCTCCCTCTCTGGAAACACCATATATTTT	CASSSLSGNTIYF
TRBJ1-2	NA	TRBV5-4	NA	TGTGCCAGCAGCTCCCCCGGGGAGGGCTATGGCTACACCTTC	CASSSPGEGYGYTF
TRBJ2-4	NA	TRBV30	NA	TGTGCCTGGAGCTATACGTCCGGCATTCAGTACTTC	CAWSYTSGIQYF
TRBJ1-1	NA	TRBV18	NA	TGTGCCAGCTCACCACTCTCCCAGGCGGTCACTGAAGCTTTCTTT	CASSPLSQAVTEAFF
TRBJ2-5	many	TRBV13	TRBD1	TGTGCCAGCAGCACCCGACAGGGTAGGAAGGAGACCCAGTACTTC	CASSTRQGRKETQYF
TRBJ2-6	NA	TRBV15	NA	TGTGCCACCAGCAGAGGGTTTGAGGGGACTGGGGCCAACGTCCTGACTTTC	CATSRGFEGTGANVLTF
TRBJ2-7	NA	TRBV9	NA	TGTGCCAGCAGCGCAAGTTCAGGGGTGGACGAGCAGTACTTC	CASSASSGVDEQYF
TRBJ1-1	few	TRBV29-1	TRBD1	TGCACTACCTTCACAGGGGGTCAGGTTGAAGCTTTCTTT	CTTFTGGQVEAFF
TRBJ2-1	NA	TRBV5-6	NA	TGTGCCAGCAGCTATGGATACTCCTACAATGAGCAGTTCTTC	CASSYGYSYNEQFF
TRBJ2-3	NA	TRBV30	TRBD2	TGTGCCTGGAGTGGGGGACTAGCGGGAGGAACAGATACGCAGTATTTT	CAWSGGLAGGTDTQYF
TRBJ1-4	NA	TRBV6-1	TRBD1	TGTGCCAGCAGTGGGGACAGGCGCACTAATGAAAAACTGTTTTTT	CASSGDRRTNEKLFF
TRBJ2-5	NA	TRBV5-1	NA	TGCGCCAGCAGCTTGGCCGGCTTTCAAGAGACCCAGTACTTC	CASSLAGFQETQYF
TRBJ1-5	once	TRBV7-9	NA	TGTGCCAGCAGCCGAAGTCAGGGTCAGCCCCAGCATTTT	CASSRSQGQPQHF
TRBJ2-6	NA	TRBV6-6	TRBD1	TGTGCCAGCAGTCCTGGACAGGGGGCCGGGGCCAACGTCCTGACTTTC	CASSPGQGAGANVLTF
TRBJ2-3	NA	TRBV7-9	NA	TGTGCCAGCAGCTCCACAAAGAAGGGTCCTGTGGGGTCCGATACGCAGTATTTT	CASSSTKKGPVGSDTQYF
TRBJ1-5	NA	TRBV5-6	NA	TGTGCCAGCAGCTCGACCTTTAGCAATCAGCCCCAGCATTTT	CASSSTFSNQPQHF
TRBJ2-2	NA	TRBV5-1	TRBD2	TGCGCCAGCAGCTTGTCGGTAGCGGGGAACACCGGGGAGCTGTTTTTT	CASSLSVAGNTGELFF
TRBJ2-3	NA	TRBV11-2	TRBD2	TGTGCCAGCAGCCCGGGGACTAGCGGGGGCTATAGCACAGATACGCAGTATTTT	CASSPGTSGGYSTDTQYF
TRBJ1-1	NA	TRBV27	NA	TGTGCCAGCAGTACCGCCGGGGGGGGCTCGGGCACTGAAGCTTTCTTT	CASSTAGGGSGTEAFF